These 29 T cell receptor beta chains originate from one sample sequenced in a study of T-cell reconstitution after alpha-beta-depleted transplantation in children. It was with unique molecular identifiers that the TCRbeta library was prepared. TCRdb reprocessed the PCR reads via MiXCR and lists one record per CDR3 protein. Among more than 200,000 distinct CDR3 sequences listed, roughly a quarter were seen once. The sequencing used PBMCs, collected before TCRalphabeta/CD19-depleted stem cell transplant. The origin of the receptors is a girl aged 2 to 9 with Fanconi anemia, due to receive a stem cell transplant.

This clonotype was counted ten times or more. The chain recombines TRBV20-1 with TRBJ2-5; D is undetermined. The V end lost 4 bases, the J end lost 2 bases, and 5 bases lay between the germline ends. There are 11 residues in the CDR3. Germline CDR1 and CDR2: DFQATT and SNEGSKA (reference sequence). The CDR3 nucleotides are TGCAGTGCTAACAAACAAGAGACCCAGTACTTC. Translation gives CSANKQETQYF.

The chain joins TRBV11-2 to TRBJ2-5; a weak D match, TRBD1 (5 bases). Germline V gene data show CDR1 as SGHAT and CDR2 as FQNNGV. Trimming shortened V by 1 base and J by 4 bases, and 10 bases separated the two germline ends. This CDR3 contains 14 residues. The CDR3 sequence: CASSLGTGAETQYF. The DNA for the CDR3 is TGTGCCAGCAGCTTAGGCACAGGTGCAGAGACCCAGTACTTC.

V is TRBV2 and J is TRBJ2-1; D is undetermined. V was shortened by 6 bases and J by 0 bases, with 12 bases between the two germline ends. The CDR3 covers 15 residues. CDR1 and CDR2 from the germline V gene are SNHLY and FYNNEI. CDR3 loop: CASRTDASSYNEQFF. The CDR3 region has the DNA TGTGCCAGCAGGACTGACGCTAGCTCCTACAATGAGCAGTTCTTC.

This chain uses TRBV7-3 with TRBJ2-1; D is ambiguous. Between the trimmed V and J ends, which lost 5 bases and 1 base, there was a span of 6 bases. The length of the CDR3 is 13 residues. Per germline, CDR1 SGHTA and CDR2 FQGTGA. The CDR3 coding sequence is TGTGCCAGCAGCCAGATTTCCTACAATGAGCAGTTCTTC. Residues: CASSQISYNEQFF.

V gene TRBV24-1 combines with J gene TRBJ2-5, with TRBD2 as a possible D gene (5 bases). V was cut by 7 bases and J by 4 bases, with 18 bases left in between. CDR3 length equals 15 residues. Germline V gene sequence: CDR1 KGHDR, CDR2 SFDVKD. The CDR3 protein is CATSPRGIFPETQYF. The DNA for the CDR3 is TGTGCCACCAGCCCCAGAGGGATTTTTCCAGAGACCCAGTACTTC.

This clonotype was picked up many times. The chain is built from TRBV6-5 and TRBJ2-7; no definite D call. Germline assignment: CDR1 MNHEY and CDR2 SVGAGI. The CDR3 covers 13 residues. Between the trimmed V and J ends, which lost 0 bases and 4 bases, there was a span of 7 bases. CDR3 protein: CASSYSKYYEQYF. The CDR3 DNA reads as TGTGCCAGCAGTTACTCGAAATATTACGAGCAGTACTTC.

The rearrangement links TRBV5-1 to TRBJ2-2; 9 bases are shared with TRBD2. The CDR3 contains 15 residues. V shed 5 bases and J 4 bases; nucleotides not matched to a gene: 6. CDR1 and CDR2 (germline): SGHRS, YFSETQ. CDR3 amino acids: CASRPTSGFTGELFF. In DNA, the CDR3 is TGCGCCAGCAGGCCTACTAGCGGGTTCACCGGGGAGCTGTTTTTT. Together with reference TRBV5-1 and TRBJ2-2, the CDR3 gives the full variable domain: KAGVTQTPRYLIKTRGQQVTLSCSPISGHRSVSWYQQTPGQGLQFLFEYFSETQRNKGNFPGRFSGRQFSNSRSEMNVSTLELGDSALYLCASRPTSGFTGELFFGEGSRLTVL.

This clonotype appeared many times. CDR3 nucleotides: TGTGCCAGCAGCTTAGCCGGAGCGGGCTACGAGCAGTACTTC. It specifies CASSLAGAGYEQYF. This chain uses TRBV7-9 with TRBJ2-7; maybe TRBD2 (6 bases). The germline V and J ends were trimmed by 0 bases and 3 bases, with 9 bases remaining between them. Germline V gives CDR1 SEHNR, CDR2 FQNEAQ (reference sequence). The CDR3 has 14 amino acids. Full variable domain (rest looked up from reference TRBV7-9 and TRBJ2-7): DTGVSQNPRHKITKRGQNVTFRCDPISEHNRLYWYRQTLGQGPEFLTYFQNEAQLEKSRLLSDRFSAERPKGSFSTLEIQRTEQGDSAMYLCASSLAGAGYEQYFGPGTRLTVT.

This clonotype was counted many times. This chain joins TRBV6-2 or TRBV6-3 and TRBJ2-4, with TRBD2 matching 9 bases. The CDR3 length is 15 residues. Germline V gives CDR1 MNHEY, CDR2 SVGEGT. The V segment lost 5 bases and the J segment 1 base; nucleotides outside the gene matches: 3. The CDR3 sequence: CASSGTSPAKNIQYF. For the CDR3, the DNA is TGTGCCAGCAGTGGGACTAGCCCGGCCAAAAACATTCAGTACTTC.

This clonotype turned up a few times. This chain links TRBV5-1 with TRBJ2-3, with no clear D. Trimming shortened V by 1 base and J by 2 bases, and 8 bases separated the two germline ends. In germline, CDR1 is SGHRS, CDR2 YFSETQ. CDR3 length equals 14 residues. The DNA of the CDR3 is TGCGCCAGCAGCTTGAACGGTTACACAGATACGCAGTATTTT. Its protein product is CASSLNGYTDTQYF.

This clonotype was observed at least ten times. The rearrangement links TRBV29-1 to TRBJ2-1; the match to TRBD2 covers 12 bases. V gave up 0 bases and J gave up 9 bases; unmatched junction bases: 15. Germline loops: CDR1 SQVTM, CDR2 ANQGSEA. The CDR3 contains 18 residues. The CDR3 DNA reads TGCAGCGTTGAAGATCTTTTAGGACTAGCGGGGCTAGACAGTGAGCAGTTCTTC. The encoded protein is CSVEDLLGLAGLDSEQFF.

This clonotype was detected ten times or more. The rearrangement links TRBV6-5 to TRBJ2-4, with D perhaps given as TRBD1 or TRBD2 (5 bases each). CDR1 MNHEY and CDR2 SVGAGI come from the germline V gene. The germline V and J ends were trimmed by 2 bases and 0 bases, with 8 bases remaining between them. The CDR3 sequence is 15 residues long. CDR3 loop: CASSYTGLAKNIQYF. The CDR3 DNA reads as TGTGCCAGCAGTTACACAGGACTAGCCAAAAACATTCAGTACTTC.

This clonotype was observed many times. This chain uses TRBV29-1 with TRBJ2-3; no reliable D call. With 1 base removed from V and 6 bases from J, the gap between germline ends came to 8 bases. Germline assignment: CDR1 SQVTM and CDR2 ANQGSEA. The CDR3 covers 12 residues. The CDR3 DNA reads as TGCAGCGTTGAAGTGTTATCGGATACGCAGTATTTT. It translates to CSVEVLSDTQYF.

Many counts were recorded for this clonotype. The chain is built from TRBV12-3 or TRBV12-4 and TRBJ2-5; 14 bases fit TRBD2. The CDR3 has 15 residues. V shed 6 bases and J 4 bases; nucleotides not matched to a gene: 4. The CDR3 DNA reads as TGTGCCAGCAGAGGACTAGCGGGAGGAGGAGAGACCCAGTACTTC. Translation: CASRGLAGGGETQYF.

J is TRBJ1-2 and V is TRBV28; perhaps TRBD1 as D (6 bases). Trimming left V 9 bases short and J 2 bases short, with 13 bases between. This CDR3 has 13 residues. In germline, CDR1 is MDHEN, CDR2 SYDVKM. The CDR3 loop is CARGSGTNYGYTF. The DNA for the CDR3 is TGTGCCAGGGGCTCCGGGACAAACTATGGCTACACCTTC.

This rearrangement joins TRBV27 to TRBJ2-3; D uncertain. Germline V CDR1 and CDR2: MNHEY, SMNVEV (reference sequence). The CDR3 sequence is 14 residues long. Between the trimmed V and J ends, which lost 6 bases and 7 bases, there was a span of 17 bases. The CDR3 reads CASSPGGLSHTQYF. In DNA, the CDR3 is TGTGCCAGCAGCCCCGGCGGATTGAGCCATACGCAGTATTTT.

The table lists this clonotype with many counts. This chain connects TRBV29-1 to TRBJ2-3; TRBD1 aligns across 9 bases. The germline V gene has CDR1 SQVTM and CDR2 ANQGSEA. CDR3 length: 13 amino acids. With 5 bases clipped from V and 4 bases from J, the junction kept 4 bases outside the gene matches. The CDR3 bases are TGCAGCGTTACCGGGACAGGGCCAGATACGCAGTATTTT. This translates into CSVTGTGPDTQYF.

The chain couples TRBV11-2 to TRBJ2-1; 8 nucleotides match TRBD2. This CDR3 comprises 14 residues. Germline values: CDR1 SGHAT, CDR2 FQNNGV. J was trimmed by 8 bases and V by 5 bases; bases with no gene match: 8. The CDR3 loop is CASSLGTRVDEQFF. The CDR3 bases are TGTGCCAGCAGCCTCGGGACTAGGGTCGATGAGCAGTTCTTC.

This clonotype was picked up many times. This CDR3 reads CSVLGLAGVTYEQYF. The DNA for the CDR3 is TGCAGCGTTCTGGGACTAGCGGGAGTTACCTACGAGCAGTACTTC. The chain carries TRBV29-1 and TRBJ2-7; 14 nucleotides match TRBD2. The CDR3 consists of 15 residues. V lost 5 bases, J lost 2 bases, and 5 bases stayed unmatched. The V gene's germline CDR1 is SQVTM and CDR2 ANQGSEA.

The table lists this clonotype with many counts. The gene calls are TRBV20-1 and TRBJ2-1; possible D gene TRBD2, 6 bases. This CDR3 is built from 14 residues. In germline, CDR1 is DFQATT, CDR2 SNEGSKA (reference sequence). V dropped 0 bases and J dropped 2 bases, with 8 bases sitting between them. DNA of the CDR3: TGCAGTGCTAGAGATCCGGGAGCCTACAATGAGCAGTTCTTC. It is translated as CSARDPGAYNEQFF.

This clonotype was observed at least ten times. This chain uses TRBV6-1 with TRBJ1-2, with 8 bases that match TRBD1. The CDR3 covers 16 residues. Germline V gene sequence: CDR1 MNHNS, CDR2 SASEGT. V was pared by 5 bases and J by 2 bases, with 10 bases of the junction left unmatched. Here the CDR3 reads CASSRQGTPPNYGYTF. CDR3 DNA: TGTGCCAGCAGTAGACAGGGGACGCCACCCAACTATGGCTACACCTTC.

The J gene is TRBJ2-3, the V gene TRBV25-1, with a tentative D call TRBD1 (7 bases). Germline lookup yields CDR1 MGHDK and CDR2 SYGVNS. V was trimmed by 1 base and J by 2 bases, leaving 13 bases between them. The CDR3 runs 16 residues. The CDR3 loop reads CASSEWAGGTTDTQYF. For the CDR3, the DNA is TGTGCCAGCAGTGAATGGGCAGGGGGGACCACAGATACGCAGTATTTT.

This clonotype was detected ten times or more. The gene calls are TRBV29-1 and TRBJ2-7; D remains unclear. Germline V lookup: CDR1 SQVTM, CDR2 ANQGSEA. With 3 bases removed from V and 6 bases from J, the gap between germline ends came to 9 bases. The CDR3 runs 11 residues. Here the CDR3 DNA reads TGCAGCGTTGATTCCCCTATCGAGCAGTACTTC. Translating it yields CSVDSPIEQYF.

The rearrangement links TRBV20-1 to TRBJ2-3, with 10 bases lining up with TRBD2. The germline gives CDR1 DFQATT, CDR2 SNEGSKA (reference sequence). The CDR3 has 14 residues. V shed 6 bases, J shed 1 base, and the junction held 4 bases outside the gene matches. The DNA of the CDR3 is TGCAGTGCCCTAGCGGGAGTCGGCACAGATACGCAGTATTTT. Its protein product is CSALAGVGTDTQYF.

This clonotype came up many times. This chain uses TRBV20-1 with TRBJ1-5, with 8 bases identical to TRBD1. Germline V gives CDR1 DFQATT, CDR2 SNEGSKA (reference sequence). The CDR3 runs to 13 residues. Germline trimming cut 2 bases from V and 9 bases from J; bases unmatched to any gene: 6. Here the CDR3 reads CSARQGALGPQHF. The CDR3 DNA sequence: TGCAGTGCTAGACAGGGGGCCCTAGGGCCCCAGCATTTT.

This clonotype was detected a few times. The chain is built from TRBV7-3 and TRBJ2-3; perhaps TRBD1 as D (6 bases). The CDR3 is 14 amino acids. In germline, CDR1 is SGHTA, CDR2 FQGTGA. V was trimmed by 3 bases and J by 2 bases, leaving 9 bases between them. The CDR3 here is CASSLTGTTDTQYF. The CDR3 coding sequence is TGTGCCAGCAGCTTGACAGGTACCACAGATACGCAGTATTTT.

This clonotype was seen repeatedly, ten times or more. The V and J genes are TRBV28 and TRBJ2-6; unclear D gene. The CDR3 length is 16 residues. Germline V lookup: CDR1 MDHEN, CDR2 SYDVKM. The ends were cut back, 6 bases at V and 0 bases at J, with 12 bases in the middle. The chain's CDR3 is CASRLHDLSGANVLTF. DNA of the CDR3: TGTGCCAGCAGACTTCATGACCTCTCTGGGGCCAACGTCCTGACTTTC.

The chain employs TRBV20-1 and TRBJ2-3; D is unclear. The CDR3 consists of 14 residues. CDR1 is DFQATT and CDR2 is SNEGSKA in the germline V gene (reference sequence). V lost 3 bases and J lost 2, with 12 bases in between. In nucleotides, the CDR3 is TGCAGTGCTAGTTCAGCCTTTTCCACAGATACGCAGTATTTT. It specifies CSASSAFSTDTQYF.

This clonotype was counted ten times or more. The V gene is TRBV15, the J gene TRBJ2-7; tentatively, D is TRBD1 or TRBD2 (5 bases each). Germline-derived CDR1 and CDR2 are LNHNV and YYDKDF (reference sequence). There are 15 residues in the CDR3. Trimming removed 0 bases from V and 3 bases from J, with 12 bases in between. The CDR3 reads CATSRDRGRFYEQYF. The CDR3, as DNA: TGTGCCACCAGCAGAGATCGGGGCAGATTCTACGAGCAGTACTTC.